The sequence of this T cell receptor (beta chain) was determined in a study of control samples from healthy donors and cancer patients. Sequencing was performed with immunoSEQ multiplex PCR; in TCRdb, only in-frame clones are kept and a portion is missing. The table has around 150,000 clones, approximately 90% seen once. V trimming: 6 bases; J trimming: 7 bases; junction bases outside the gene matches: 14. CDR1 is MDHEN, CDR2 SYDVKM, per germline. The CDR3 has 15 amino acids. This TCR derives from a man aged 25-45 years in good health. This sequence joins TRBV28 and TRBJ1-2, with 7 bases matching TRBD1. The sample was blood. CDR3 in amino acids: CASRSGTDFGGGYTF. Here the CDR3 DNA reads TGTGCCAGCAGGTCCGGGACAGATTTTGGAGGTGGCTACACCTTC.